The TCR beta chain under discussion was sequenced for a study of cytomegalovirus exposure and HLA in healthy donors. Study-level results: The authors assumed roughly uniform sequencing depth across donors for presence/absence analyses. Clonal expansion was found to be greater in HLA-associated TCR beta chains than in equally common others in a later analysis.

In this sample, this clone turned up a few times. Its antigen is as yet unknown. In nominal health when sampled, donors likely had unrecorded immune exposures nonetheless. 13 Jbeta primers and 60 Vbeta primers were used for the PCR. Per the authors' pipeline: Around 10 million of the roughly 80 million unique TCR beta chains counted in a later analysis were shared. Sequenced by immunoSEQ multiplex PCR; TCRdb stores in-frame clones only, minus some. V and J calls and clone size follow that table, whereas D and trimming were derived from the DNA. The table lists about 99,000 clones, around 77% of them singletons. The CDR3 is made up of 16 amino acids. V shed 3 bases and J shed 0 bases, with 12 bases lying between them.

The TCR comes from a man aged 35-49 years in good health and CMV-seronegative. The sample comprised PBMCs. The V gene is TRBV23-1, the J gene TRBJ2-1, with D maybe TRBD2 (5 bases). TRBV23-1 is an open reading frame, and its role is uncertain. The DNA for the CDR3 is TGCGCCAGCAGTCACTCGGTAGGAGGCTCCTACAATGAGCAGTTCTTC. Protein: CASSHSVGGSYNEQFF.